This T cell receptor (beta chain) was identified in a study of blood T cells in healthy people across ages. The study, taken as a whole, reports: Long-lived and aged donors differed, with more naive CD4+ cells and higher diversity in the long-lived. Estimates of total diversity, which came from one million sequenced T cells, were considered to be underestimates. While age rose, TCR beta diversity per million T cells dropped in a roughly linear way.

The CDR3 runs to 15 residues. Per the germline V gene, CDR1 is LGHNA and CDR2 is YSLEER. V was trimmed by 5 bases and J by 0 bases, leaving 13 bases between them. Around 9.4 milliliters was the volume of peripheral blood drawn from each donor. A word on this clonotype: Its antigen is not known.

Alongside a J-beta primer mix, a sample-barcoded 5' primer served in a second PCR lasting 7 to 11 cycles. TCRdb processed the 5' RACE reads anew with MiXCR; each CDR3 protein has one entry. The repertoire has 1.5 million to 2 million distinct CDR3 sequences, around 48% of them found once; the top ten carry roughly 2.1%. The chain links TRBV4-3 to TRBJ1-2; tentatively, D is TRBD1 (6 bases). The sample consisted of blood. This TCR was recovered from a woman aged 40 to 50 in good health. DNA of the CDR3: TGCGCCAGCAGCGAGGGAGGGGGGACTAACTATGGCTACACCTTC. Its protein is CASSEGGGTNYGYTF.